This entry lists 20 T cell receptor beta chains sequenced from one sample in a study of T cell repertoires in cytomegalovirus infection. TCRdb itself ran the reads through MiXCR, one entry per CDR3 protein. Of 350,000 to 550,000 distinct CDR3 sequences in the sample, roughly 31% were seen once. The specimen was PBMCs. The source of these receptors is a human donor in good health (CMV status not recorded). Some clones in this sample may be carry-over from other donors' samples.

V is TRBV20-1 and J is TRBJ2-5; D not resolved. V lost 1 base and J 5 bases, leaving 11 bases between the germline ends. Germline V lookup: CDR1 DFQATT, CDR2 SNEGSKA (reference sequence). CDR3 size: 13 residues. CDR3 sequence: CSARGRSAETQYF. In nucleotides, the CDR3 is TGCAGTGCTAGAGGCCGGTCCGCGGAGACCCAGTACTTC.

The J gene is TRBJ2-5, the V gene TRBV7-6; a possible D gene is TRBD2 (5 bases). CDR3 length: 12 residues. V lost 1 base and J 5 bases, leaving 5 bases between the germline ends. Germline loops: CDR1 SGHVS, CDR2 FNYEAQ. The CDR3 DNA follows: TGTGCCAGCAGCTTAGTAGCGGAGACCCAGTACTTC. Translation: CASSLVAETQYF. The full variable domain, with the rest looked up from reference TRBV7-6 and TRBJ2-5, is GAGVSQSPRYKVTKRGQDVALRCDPISGHVSLYWYRQALGQGPEFLTYFNYEAQQDKSGLPNDRFSAERPEGSISTLTIQRTEQRDSAMYRCASSLVAETQYFGPGTRLLVL.

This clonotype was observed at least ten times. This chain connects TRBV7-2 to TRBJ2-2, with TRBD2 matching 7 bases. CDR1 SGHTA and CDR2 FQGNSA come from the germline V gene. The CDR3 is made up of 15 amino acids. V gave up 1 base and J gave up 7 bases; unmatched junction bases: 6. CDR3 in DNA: TGTGCCAGCAGCTTAGTTTCTAGCGGTGGCGGGGAGCTGTTTTTT. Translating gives CASSLVSSGGGELFF. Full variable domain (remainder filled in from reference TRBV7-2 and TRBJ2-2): GAGVSQSPSNKVTEKGKDVELRCDPISGHTALYWYRQSLGQGLEFLIYFQGNSAPDKSGLPSDRFSAERTGGSVSTLTIQRTQQEDSAVYLCASSLVSSGGGELFFGEGSRLTVL.

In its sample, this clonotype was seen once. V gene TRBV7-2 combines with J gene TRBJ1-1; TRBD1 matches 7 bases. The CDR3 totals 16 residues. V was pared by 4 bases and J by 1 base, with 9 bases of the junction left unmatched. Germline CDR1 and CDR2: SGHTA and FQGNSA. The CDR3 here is CASSSRQGLPNTEAFF. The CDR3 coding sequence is TGTGCCAGCAGCTCCCGACAGGGACTTCCGAACACTGAAGCTTTCTTT.

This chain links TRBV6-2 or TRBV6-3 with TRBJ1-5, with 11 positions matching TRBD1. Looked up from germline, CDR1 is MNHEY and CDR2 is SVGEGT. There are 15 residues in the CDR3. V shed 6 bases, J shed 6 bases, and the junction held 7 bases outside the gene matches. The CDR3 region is CASSRTGGVGQPQHF. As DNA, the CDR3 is TGTGCCAGCAGCCGGACAGGGGGCGTCGGTCAGCCCCAGCATTTT.

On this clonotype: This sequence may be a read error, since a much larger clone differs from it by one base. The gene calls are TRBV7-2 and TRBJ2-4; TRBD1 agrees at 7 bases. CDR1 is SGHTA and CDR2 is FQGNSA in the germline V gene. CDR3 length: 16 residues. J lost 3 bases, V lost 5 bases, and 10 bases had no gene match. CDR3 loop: CASSPKGGRVKNIQYF. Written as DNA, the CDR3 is TGTGCCAGCAGCCCAAAAGGGGGCAGAGTCAAAAACATTCAGTACTTC.

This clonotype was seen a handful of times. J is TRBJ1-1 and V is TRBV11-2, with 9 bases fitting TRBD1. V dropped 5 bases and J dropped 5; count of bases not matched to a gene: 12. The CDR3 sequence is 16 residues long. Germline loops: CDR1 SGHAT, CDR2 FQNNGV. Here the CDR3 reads CASSTFSRTGVTEAFF. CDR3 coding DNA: TGTGCCAGCAGCACCTTCTCTCGGACAGGGGTTACTGAAGCTTTCTTT.

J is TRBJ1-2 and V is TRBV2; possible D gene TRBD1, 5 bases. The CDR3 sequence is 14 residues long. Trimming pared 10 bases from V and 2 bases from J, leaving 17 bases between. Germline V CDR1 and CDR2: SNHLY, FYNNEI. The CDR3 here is CATAELTANYGYTF. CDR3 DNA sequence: TGTGCCACCGCCGAGCTGACAGCAAACTATGGCTACACCTTC. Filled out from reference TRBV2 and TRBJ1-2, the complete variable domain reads EPEVTQTPSHQVTQMGQEVILRCVPISNHLYFYWYRQILGQKVEFLVSFYNNEISEKSEIFDDQFSVERPDGSNFTLKIRSTKLEDSAMYFCATAELTANYGYTFGSGTRLTVV.

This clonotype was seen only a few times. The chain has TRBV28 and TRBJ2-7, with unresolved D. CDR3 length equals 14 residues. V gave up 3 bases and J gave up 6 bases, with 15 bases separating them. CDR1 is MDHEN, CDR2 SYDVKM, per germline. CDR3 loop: CASSLGQLESEQYF. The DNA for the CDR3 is TGTGCCAGCAGTTTGGGTCAGCTAGAATCCGAGCAGTACTTC.

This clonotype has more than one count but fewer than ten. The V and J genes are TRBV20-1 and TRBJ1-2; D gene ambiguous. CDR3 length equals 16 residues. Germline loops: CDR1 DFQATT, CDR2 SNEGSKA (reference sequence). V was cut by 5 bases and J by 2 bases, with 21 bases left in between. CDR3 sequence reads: CSAGFSGLGFNYGYTF. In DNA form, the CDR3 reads TGCAGTGCTGGGTTCTCGGGATTAGGGTTCAACTATGGCTACACCTTC.

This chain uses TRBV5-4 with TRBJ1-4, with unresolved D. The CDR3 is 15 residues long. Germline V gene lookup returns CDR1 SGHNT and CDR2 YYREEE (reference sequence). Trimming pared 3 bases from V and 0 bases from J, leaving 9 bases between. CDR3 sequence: CASSSGWSTNEKLFF. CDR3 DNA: TGTGCCAGCAGCTCGGGATGGTCAACTAATGAAAAACTGTTTTTT.

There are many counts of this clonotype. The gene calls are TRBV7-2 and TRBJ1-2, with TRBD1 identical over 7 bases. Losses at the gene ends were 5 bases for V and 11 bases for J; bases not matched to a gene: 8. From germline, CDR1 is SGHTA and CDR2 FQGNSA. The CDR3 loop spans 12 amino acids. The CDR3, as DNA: TGTGCCAGCAGCATACAGGGGCCTTGGTACACCTTC. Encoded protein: CASSIQGPWYTF.

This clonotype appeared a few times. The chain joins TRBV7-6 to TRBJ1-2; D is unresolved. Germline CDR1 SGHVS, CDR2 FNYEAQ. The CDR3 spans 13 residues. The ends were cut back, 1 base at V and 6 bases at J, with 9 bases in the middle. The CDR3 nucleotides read TGTGCCAGCAGCTTAGATCCGGCGAATGGCTACACCTTC. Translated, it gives CASSLDPANGYTF.

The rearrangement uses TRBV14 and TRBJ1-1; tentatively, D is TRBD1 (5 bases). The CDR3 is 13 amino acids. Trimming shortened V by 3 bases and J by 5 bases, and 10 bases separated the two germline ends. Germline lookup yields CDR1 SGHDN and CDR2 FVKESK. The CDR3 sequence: CASSHHEGTEAFF. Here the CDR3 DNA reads TGTGCCAGCAGCCACCACGAGGGGACTGAAGCTTTCTTT.

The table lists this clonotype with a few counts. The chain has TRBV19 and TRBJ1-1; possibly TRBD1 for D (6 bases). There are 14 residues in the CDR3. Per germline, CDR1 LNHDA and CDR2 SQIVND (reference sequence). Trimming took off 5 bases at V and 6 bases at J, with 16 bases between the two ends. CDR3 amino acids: CASSLQGGSPEAFF. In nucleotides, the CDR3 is TGTGCCAGTAGTTTACAGGGAGGAAGCCCTGAAGCTTTCTTT.

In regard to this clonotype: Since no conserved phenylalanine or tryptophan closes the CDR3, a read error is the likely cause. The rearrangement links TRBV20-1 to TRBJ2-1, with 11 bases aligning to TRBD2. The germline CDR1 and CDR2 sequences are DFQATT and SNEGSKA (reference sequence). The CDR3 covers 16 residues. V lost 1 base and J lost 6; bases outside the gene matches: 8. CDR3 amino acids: CSARGLSGGARNEQFL. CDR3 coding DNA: TGCAGTGCTAGAGGCCTTAGCGGGGGGGCCCGCAATGAGCAGTTCTTA.

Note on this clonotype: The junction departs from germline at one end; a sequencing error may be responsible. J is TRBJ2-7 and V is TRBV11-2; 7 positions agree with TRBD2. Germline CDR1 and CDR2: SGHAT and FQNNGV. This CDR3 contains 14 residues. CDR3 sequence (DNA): TGTGCCAGCAGTTCAGGGAGGGCCTCCGACGAGCATTACTTC. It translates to CASSSGRASDEHYF.

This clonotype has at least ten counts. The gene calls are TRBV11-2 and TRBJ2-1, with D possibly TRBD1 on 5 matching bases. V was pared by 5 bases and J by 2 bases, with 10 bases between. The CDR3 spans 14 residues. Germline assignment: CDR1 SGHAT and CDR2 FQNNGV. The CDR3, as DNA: TGTGCCAGCAGCGCCAGGGTCACCTACAATGAGCAGTTCTTC. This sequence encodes CASSARVTYNEQFF. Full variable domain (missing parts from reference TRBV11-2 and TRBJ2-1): EAGVAQSPRYKIIEKRQSVAFWCNPISGHATLYWYQQILGQGPKLLIQFQNNGVVDDSQLPKDRFSAERLKGVDSTLKIQPAKLEDSAVYLCASSARVTYNEQFFGPGTRLTVL.

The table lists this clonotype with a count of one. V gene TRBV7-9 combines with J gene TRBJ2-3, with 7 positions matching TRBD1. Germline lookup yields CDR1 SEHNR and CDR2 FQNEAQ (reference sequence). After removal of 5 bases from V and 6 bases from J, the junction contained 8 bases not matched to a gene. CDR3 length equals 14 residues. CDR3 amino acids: CASSAPGGGDTQYF. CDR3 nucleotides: TGTGCCAGCAGCGCCCCAGGGGGTGGTGATACGCAGTATTTT.

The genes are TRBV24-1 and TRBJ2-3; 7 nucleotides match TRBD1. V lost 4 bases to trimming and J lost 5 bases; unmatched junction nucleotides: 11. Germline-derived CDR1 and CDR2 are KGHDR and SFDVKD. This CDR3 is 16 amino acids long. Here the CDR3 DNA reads TGTGCCACCAGTGACCCCGAACAGGGGTGGTTAGATACGCAGTATTTT. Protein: CATSDPEQGWLDTQYF.